This is a list of T cell receptor beta chains from one sample in a study of blood T cell repertoires in COVID-19. Clones were read by immunoSEQ multiplex PCR, and TCRdb kept only the in-frame ones, dropping some. There are around 300,000 clones in the sample; over 75% occur only once, and roughly 5% lies in the top ten. Sequenced sample: PBMCs or T cells enriched from blood (not recorded which). These receptors were obtained from a woman aged 25 to 45 who had recovered from COVID-19. CDR3s include the opening cysteine and the closing phenylalanine or tryptophan. D genes are given only for firm matches. Some rows have no size entry. The others give once, few or many, or a class for an expanded clone.

v_call	d_call	j_call	clone_size	cdr3_nt	cdr3_aa
TRBV29-1	-	TRBJ1-3	-	TGCAGCGTTGTACTGAACTCTGGAAACACCATATATTTT	CSVVLNSGNTIYF
TRBV5-1	-	TRBJ1-2	-	TGCGCCAGCAGCTTCGCAGGCAACTATGGCTACACCTTC	CASSFAGNYGYTF
TRBV29-1	TRBD1	TRBJ2-7	once	TGCAGCGTTTCCCGGGACAGGGGCCACGAGCAGTACTTC	CSVSRDRGHEQYF
TRBV14	TRBD1	TRBJ1-2	-	TGTGCCAGCAGCCATCCAACATCAGGGGGCTATGGCTACACCTTC	CASSHPTSGGYGYTF
TRBV5-5	-	TRBJ2-2	-	TGTGCCAGCAGCTTGGGTAATAGGGGCACCGGGGAGCTGTTTTTT	CASSLGNRGTGELFF
TRBV7-9	-	TRBJ2-2	once	TGTGCCAGCAGCGAGGAGTTTAGGGGCGGGGAGCTGTTTTTT	CASSEEFRGGELFF
TRBV2	-	TRBJ2-5	-	TGTGCCAGCAGTCGCCTACAGGGAAGCCAAGAGACCCAGTACTTC	CASSRLQGSQETQYF
TRBV2	-	TRBJ1-5	-	TGTGCCAGCAGTGAAGACAGGGAAGGTCAGCCCCAGCATTTT	CASSEDREGQPQHF
TRBV7-2	TRBD2	TRBJ2-1	-	TGTGCCAGCAGCTTAGTCCCAACTAGCGGTACCTACAATGAGCAGTTCTTC	CASSLVPTSGTYNEQFF
TRBV6-1	-	TRBJ2-7	-	TGTGCCAGCAGTGAAAGACAGAGCTCCTACGAGCAGTACTTC	CASSERQSSYEQYF
TRBV6-5	-	TRBJ2-1	-	TGTGCCAGCTCAGAAGGGGGCTCCTACAATGAGCAGTTCTTC	CASSEGGSYNEQFF
TRBV5-4	TRBD2	TRBJ2-5	-	TGTGCCAGCAGCTTGGCTAGCGGGGTTTTTCAAGAGACCCAGTACTTC	CASSLASGVFQETQYF
TRBV1	-	TRBJ2-1	-	TGCACCAGCAGCAACGATAACCCCTCGGTCAATGAGCAGTTCTTC	CTSSNDNPSVNEQFF
TRBV7-3	-	TRBJ2-3	-	TGTGCCAGCAGCCTCAGGGGGGCCCTGGGCGGGGGCACAGATACGCAGTATTTT	CASSLRGALGGGTDTQYF
TRBV9	TRBD1	TRBJ1-4	-	TGTGCCAGCAGCGTTGGACAGGGGGTAGAAAAACTGTTTTTT	CASSVGQGVEKLFF
TRBV6-5	-	TRBJ1-5	-	TGTGCCAGCACCACGGTGAGGGGCAATCAGCCCCAGCATTTT	CASTTVRGNQPQHF
TRBV13	-	TRBJ2-2	-	TGTGCCAGCAGCCGCGGGTCTACCGCCACCGGGGAGCTGTTTTTT	CASSRGSTATGELFF
TRBV3-1/TRBV3-2	TRBD1	TRBJ2-3	-	TGTGCCAGCAGCCAAGATCGGGGGACAGGGGGGTTGGATACGCAGTATTTT	CASSQDRGTGGLDTQYF